This is a list of T cell receptor beta chains from one sample in a study of cytomegalovirus exposure and HLA in healthy donors. Sequencing was performed with immunoSEQ multiplex PCR; in TCRdb, only in-frame clones are kept and a portion is missing. Here the sample spans approximately 120,000 clones, under 85% being singletons. The sample taken for sequencing was PBMCs. Receptor source: a man in his forties or fifties in good health and CMV-seronegative. The CDR3 runs from the conserved cysteine through the conserved F or W. A D gene is named only where the DNA matches it firmly. The listing skips clone size in some rows; elsewhere it reads once, few, many or a size class.

size	D	V	J	CDR3	DNA
.	TRBD1	TRBV5-4	TRBJ2-3	CASSLEAGGAQTQYF	TGTGCCAGCAGCTTGGAGGCAGGGGGCGCCCAGACGCAGTATTTT
.	.	TRBV27	TRBJ1-5	CASSSYSSNQPQHF	TGTGCCAGCAGTTCCTACAGTAGCAATCAGCCCCAGCATTTT
.	TRBD2	TRBV13	TRBJ2-2	CASSRLAGGTANTGELFF	TGTGCCAGCAGCCGTTTAGCGGGGGGGACTGCGAACACCGGGGAGCTGTTTTTT
once	.	TRBV7-2	TRBJ2-3	CASSLAGVSADTQYF	TGTGCCAGCAGCTTAGCGGGCGTTTCTGCAGATACGCAGTATTTT
.	.	TRBV2	TRBJ1-1	CASNPYRDTEAFF	TGTGCCAGCAACCCCTACAGGGACACTGAAGCTTTCTTT
.	.	TRBV4-2	TRBJ1-6	CASSQVDGGNSPLHF	TGTGCCAGCAGCCAAGTAGACGGCGGGAATTCACCCCTCCACTTT
.	.	TRBV7-6	TRBJ2-5	CASSLGPSRETQYF	TGTGCCAGCAGCTTAGGTCCGAGTCGGGAGACCCAGTACTTC
few	.	TRBV13	TRBJ1-2	CASASREDYGYTF	TGTGCCAGCGCCTCCAGGGAGGACTATGGCTACACCTTC
.	.	TRBV7-2	TRBJ2-5	CASSPKETQYF	TGTGCCAGCAGCCCAAAAGAGACCCAGTACTTC
.	.	TRBV27	TRBJ1-5	CASSLNQYQPQHF	TGTGCCAGCAGTTTAAACCAGTATCAGCCCCAGCATTTT
.	.	TRBV27	TRBJ2-7	CASDTHLKRGGLIYEQYF	TGTGCCAGCGACACACACCTGAAAAGGGGGGGCCTAATCTACGAGCAGTACTTC
.	TRBD2	TRBV6-5	TRBJ2-2	CASSYSTPGGTGELFF	TGTGCCAGCAGTTACTCGACCCCCGGGGGGACCGGGGAGCTGTTTTTT
.	TRBD1	TRBV2	TRBJ1-2	CASSTGVGYGYTF	TGTGCCAGCTCGACAGGGGTCGGGTATGGCTACACCTTC
.	.	TRBV5-1	TRBJ2-2	CASSLLWETGELFF	TGCGCCAGCAGCTTGTTGTGGGAGACCGGGGAGCTGTTTTTT
few	.	TRBV4-3	TRBJ1-6	CASSQDRSRELSYNSPLHF	TGCGCCAGCAGCCAAGATCGGTCCAGGGAACTCTCCTATAATTCACCCCTCCACTTT
.	TRBD1	TRBV5-5	TRBJ1-5	CASSPTGVGNQPQHF	TGTGCCAGCAGCCCGACAGGGGTGGGCAATCAGCCCCAGCATTTT
.	TRBD1	TRBV13	TRBJ2-1	CASSSQGSEQFF	TGTGCCAGCAGCTCACAGGGGAGTGAGCAGTTCTTC
.	TRBD2	TRBV15	TRBJ2-6	CATTRGAGANVLTF	TGTGCCACCACCCGGGGGGCTGGGGCCAACGTCCTGACTTTC
.	.	TRBV2	TRBJ2-1	CASSGGQPSSYNEQFF	TGTGCCAGCAGTGGCGGACAGCCGAGCTCCTACAATGAGCAGTTCTTC
.	TRBD1	TRBV6-6	TRBJ1-3	CASSYTGGSGNTIYF	TGTGCCAGCAGTTATACAGGGGGCTCTGGAAACACCATATATTTT
few	TRBD2	TRBV7-9	TRBJ2-3	CASSPLEGLAGGFTDTQYF	TGTGCCAGCAGCCCGCTAGAGGGACTAGCGGGGGGATTCACAGATACGCAGTATTTT
.	TRBD1	TRBV6-6	TRBJ1-3	CASSYGQGWEGNTIYF	TGTGCCAGCAGTTACGGACAGGGCTGGGAAGGAAACACCATATATTTT
.	.	TRBV5-5	TRBJ1-1	CASSLAGVSLF	TGTGCCAGCAGCTTGGCAGGCGTTAGTCTCTTT
.	.	TRBV19	TRBJ2-1	CASSIAQVSYNEQFF	TGTGCCAGTAGTATAGCCCAGGTTTCCTACAATGAGCAGTTCTTC
once	.	TRBV5-4	TRBJ1-6	CASSRERGNSPLHF	TGTGCCAGCAGCCGAGAAAGGGGGAATTCACCCCTCCACTTT
few	.	TRBV7-2	TRBJ2-3	CASSFGGPKDTQYF	TGTGCCAGCAGCTTCGGGGGGCCCAAAGATACGCAGTATTTT
.	.	TRBV6-1	TRBJ2-3	CASSQGRVDTQYF	TGTGCCAGCAGTCAGGGGAGAGTGGATACGCAGTATTTT
few	TRBD2	TRBV7-9	TRBJ2-5	CASSPQTSGGAAGAQYF	TGTGCCAGCAGCCCCCAAACTAGCGGGGGGGCCGCGGGGGCCCAGTACTTC
medium-sized	TRBD1	TRBV5-1	TRBJ1-1	CARIDRVNTEAFF	TGCGCCAGGATCGACAGGGTGAACACTGAAGCTTTCTTT
few	TRBD2	TRBV19	TRBJ2-7	CASKGRVADYEQYF	TGTGCCAGTAAGGGGAGGGTAGCGGACTACGAGCAGTACTTC
.	TRBD1	TRBV10-3	TRBJ2-1	CAISGDRVEYNEQFF	TGTGCCATCAGTGGCGACAGGGTGGAATACAATGAGCAGTTCTTC
.	.	TRBV5-4	TRBJ2-7	CASSFLGAREQYF	TGTGCCAGCAGCTTTCTGGGGGCCCGCGAGCAGTACTTC
few	TRBD2	TRBV5-1	TRBJ2-3	CATTPGTSVTDTQYF	TGCGCCACCACCCCCGGGACTAGCGTGACAGATACGCAGTATTTT
large	.	TRBV21-1	TRBJ2-7	CARYLPGQGSPYEQYF	TGTGCCAGATATCTCCCGGGACAGGGCAGTCCCTACGAGCAGTACTTC
.	.	TRBV4-3	TRBJ2-7	CASSPARGRSYEQYF	TGCGCCAGCAGCCCCGCCAGGGGCCGGTCCTACGAGCAGTACTTC
.	TRBD1	TRBV11-1	TRBJ1-1	CASSGRQGANTEAFF	TGTGCCAGCAGCGGGAGGCAGGGGGCGAACACTGAAGCTTTCTTT
.	TRBD2	TRBV18	TRBJ2-1	CASSPTAGGNNEQFF	TGTGCCAGCTCACCAACAGCGGGGGGGAATAATGAGCAGTTCTTC